This TCR beta chain was sequenced for a study of identical twins. A universal primer site was created by template switching, with the cDNA bearing unique molecular identifiers. TCRdb recomputed calls from the 5' RACE reads with MiXCR, one row per CDR3 protein. The sample holds 400,000 to 550,000 distinct CDR3 sequences, over 11% seen once. Comments on this clonotype: The antigen remains undetermined.

Notes on the study in general: Out-of-frame TCR alpha sharing in monozygotic twins exceeded recombination model predictions. Zero-insertion findings could be partly confounded by invariant cells (MAIT and iNKT cells). Insertions were reduced in abundant cord blood beta clonotypes but not in memory repertoires.

Germline V gives CDR1 SGHRS, CDR2 YFSETQ. V was shortened by 5 bases and J by 1 base, with 17 bases between the two germline ends. The CDR3 length is 16 residues. The same specimen was also included in a second study, on yellow fever vaccine responses in identical twins.

The sample comprised CD4+ T cells sorted from blood. This chain uses TRBV5-1 with TRBJ2-3; weak D call: TRBD1 (5 bases). The clonotype was recovered from a woman aged 18 to 35 in good health. CDR3 in amino acids: CASSLSIDRRTDTQYF. CDR3 coding DNA: TGCGCCAGCAGTCTATCCATTGACAGACGCACAGATACGCAGTATTTT.